This T cell receptor (beta chain) was documented in a study of cytomegalovirus exposure and HLA in healthy donors listed by TCRdb under 2017. General notes on the study: An earlier analysis of roughly 630 of the donors reported 250 to 300 Gb of sequence data and 117 million unique TCR beta sequences from 150 million to 200 million T cells. Roughly 300 gigabases of sequencing data and around 88 million unique TCR sequences made up an early release that covered around 640 HLA-typed donors. The genetic ancestry cluster associated with self-reported Caucasian donors included over 80% of the roughly 400 genotyped donors. The aim of the study was to test whether cataloging public T cell receptors could identify signatures of past pathogen exposure. Using immunosequencing, the study profiled T cell repertoires from about 650 subjects and related those repertoires to cytomegalovirus serostatus. Besides the first cohort of 666 subjects, a separate validation cohort made up of 120 different subjects was used. The study combined high-throughput TCR immunosequencing, statistical association of individual TCRs with disease status, and machine learning to predict cytomegalovirus infection status. A later analysis re-examined previously published TCR beta repertoires from more than 550 donors and added high-resolution HLA genotyping to investigate patterns of TCR occurrence. The later analysis used no new phenotypic data to find candidate immune exposures, relying instead on TCR beta sequences and their occurrence across donors. To decide whether each TCR beta V gene segment behaved as functional or pseudogenic, an earlier analysis of approximately 620 of the donors relied on high-throughput TCR beta sequencing. Donor age, sex, ethnicity and CMV serostatus were compiled alongside the repertoire data. A later genetic analysis used genome-wide SNP genotypes for about 65% of the roughly 670 donors, treating that subset as a discovery cohort. Every repertoire in the discovery cohort had been generated on one and the same sequencing platform. HLA typing included class I and class II loci at four-digit resolution. Typing coverage differed by locus: A, B, C, DRB1 and DQB1 were typed in roughly 620-630 donors, DQA1 in 500 to 550, DPA1 in some 570, and DPB1 in roughly 470. About 5 DR-DQ haplotypes were handled as single units for association and clustering, since linkage in the cohort was strong. Among 350 to 400 genotyped donors of the cohort, an average of approximately 250,000 unique TCR beta nucleotide sequences were sequenced per donor, around a sixth of them non-productive.

Clipping removes 0 bases from V and 7 bases from J, with 1 as the unmatched junction base count. There are 15 amino acids in the CDR3, from cysteine to phenylalanine inclusive. The only DNA kept is the CDR3, 45 bases in frame from the first base. The germline V gene (reference sequence) specifies MNHNY as CDR1 and SVGAGI as CDR2. To prepare the library, the immunoSEQ multiplex PCR assay was applied. For the multiplex PCR, a mixture combining 60 forward primers for TCR Vbeta segments and 13 reverse primers for TCR Jbeta segments was used. The CDR3 region of rearranged TCR beta genes was amplified from genomic DNA by a multiplex PCR assay. On the Illumina HiSeq System, the amplified TCR beta libraries were sequenced as 87-base-pair reads. The original methods were these. Across the 670 or so repertoires, a later analysis counted tens of millions of unique TCR beta chains, roughly 11 million of which were shared by at least two donors. Raw reads were error-corrected and collapsed into unique sequences with a nearest-neighbor algorithm that merged closely related sequences to remove PCR and sequencing errors. V, D and J gene segments were assigned by aligning CDR3 sequences to IMGT reference sequences. Each retained sequence needed at least a six-nucleotide match to both a V gene segment and a J gene segment. A rearrangement counted as productive if the CDR3 had no stop codons and remained in frame with V and J, and every other rearrangement counted as non-productive. CDR3 was defined by IMGT convention, running from the second conserved V-encoded cysteine to the conserved J-encoded phenylalanine. Sequences without an unambiguous match to a single V gene segment were excluded from the earlier analysis of approximately 560 of the donors. In an earlier analysis of almost 600 of the donors, a V segment was called functional when productive rearrangements were above 56.7%, and segregating when the standard deviation between donors exceeded 5%. A statistical classification framework was built for diagnosing cytomegalovirus status from the catalog of TCR beta chain sequences. In a later analysis, V and J genes were assigned by comparing TCR nucleotide sequences against IMGT/GENE-DB human TR gene sequences. A later analysis assigned CDR3 sequences and most-parsimonious VDJ recombination scenarios with the TCRdist pipeline. In a later analysis, each TCR beta chain was defined by its CDR3 amino acid sequence together with its V-gene family, and reads without a unique V-gene family were excluded. As a way to deal with suspected cross-contamination and a sequencing artifact, a later analysis dropped 592 nucleotide sequences that were highly shared and had low generation probability. A later analysis calculated a clonal expansion index for each public chain from normalized within-repertoire ranks of inferred template counts. In a later analysis, generation probabilities were computed with a VDJ recombination model fitted to out-of-frame rearrangements, and the resulting probabilities were checked against IGoR. A later analysis scored TCR-TCR, TCR-HLA and TCR-CMV co-occurrence with hypergeometric tests, applying a repertoire-size bias correction to TCR pairs. A later analysis estimated false discovery rates by permuting HLA or CMV assignments 20 times. A later analysis grouped co-occurring TCRs with DBSCAN, adding TCRdist sequence similarity when clustering within HLA-allele-positive subsets. Repertoires with fewer than 30,000 or more than 120,000 public chains, plus five repertoires with anomalous nucleotide sharing, were excluded from co-occurrence clustering. The clones in this table, taken by TCRdb from immuneACCESS, are in-frame only. Not every clone is retained; where verified, under half of the shortfall comes from an unresolved V gene, and the cause of the rest is unknown. That table is the source of V, J and clone size, and D and trimming were worked out from the DNA. The sample table shows 120,000 or so clones, and 75% to 85% are seen once. The top ten hold 2.5% of the sample.

Broader findings and caveats from the paper: Across donors, most TCR sequences were observed very rarely, whereas some public TCRs were present in many individuals. According to a later analysis, TCR association rates differed among HLA loci, with DRB1 alleles showing the most associated TCRs and HLA-C alleles showing the fewest. Because some donors lacked HLA typing at each locus, the association tests relied only on the typed subset. In a later genetic analysis, fewer N-insertions in productive TCRs were reported among donors in an Asian-associated ancestry cluster than the approximately 670-donor mean. Sequencing depth was assumed to be roughly uniform across donors in the presence/absence analyses, though that assumption may not hold. The 87-base-pair reads could not distinguish some IMGT-functional V segments, including TRBV6-2 and TRBV6-3, so those segments were excluded. A cluster of highly shared sequence variants was judged likely to be a technical artifact of the sequencing pipeline. The authors suggested that the approach could potentially be generalized to other disease states and immunological phenotypes. A total of fewer than 200 TCR beta chains were listed by the study as associated with cytomegalovirus. The cohort was sequenced for TCR beta chains only, and without alpha or paired-chain data the features that could be detected were limited. Immune exposure information for the cohort was limited to CMV serostatus. The classifier was reported to diagnose cytomegalovirus status with high specificity and sensitivity in both the original and validation cohorts. Assigning TCR associations to individual alleles was difficult when HLA alleles, especially DR and DQ, strongly co-occurred. According to a later analysis, parvovirus B19, influenza, CMV and Epstein-Barr virus appeared linked to several top co-occurrence clusters. At a false discovery rate of 0.05, a later analysis linked 16,951 TCR beta sequences to specific HLA alleles. Three of the identified cytomegalovirus-associated TCR beta chains were confirmed in vitro to be specific for cytomegalovirus antigens. An association between a missense DCLRE1C variant and V-gene and J-gene trimming of TCR beta chains was found in a later genetic analysis and replicated in an independent cohort. Linkage disequilibrium might explain the correlated functional status among segregating V segments, but an unknown experimental factor could not be excluded. Because counts were too low, roughly 17 rarely observed V segments, including chromosome 9 orphons, were left out of the earlier analysis of about 620 of the donors. In a later analysis, HLA-associated TCR beta chains showed more clonal expansion and lower generation probabilities than non-associated chains that were equally common. Most CMV-associated TCR beta chains appeared to be HLA-restricted in a later analysis, and the HLA associations seemed to be driven largely by CMV exposure. Broadly in line with IMGT annotations, most TCR beta V segments showed up in productive rearrangements about 87% or about 30% of the time in an earlier analysis of several hundred of the donors. A further reported finding was that TCR beta sequences accurately predicted the HLA-A and HLA-B alleles for most subjects in the first cohort.

Comment on this clone: It has no known antigen specificity. Nothing much larger sits one base from this clone, and base qualities are not available. Additional DNA sequences in this sample encode the identical CDR3.

The cohort comprised some 730 healthy bone marrow donors. At the time of sampling, all cohort members were nominally healthy, though unrecorded immune exposures were likely present. The donor tested CMV seronegative, placing the donor among the 350 or so seronegative members of the cohort. A peripheral blood sample was collected from each donor, and TCR beta sequencing was performed on peripheral blood mononuclear cells. Genomic DNA was extracted from the blood cell samples with the Qiagen DNeasy Blood Extraction Kit. Sequencing was carried out using PBMCs. The origin of this receptor is a man between 25 and 39 years old in good health and CMV-seronegative. The rearranged chain carries TRBV6-6 and TRBJ2-1; 12 nucleotides in the junction match TRBD2. The base sequence is TGTGCCAGCAGTTACTCGACTAGCGGGAGTAATGAGCAGTTCTTC. Protein translation: CASSYSTSGSNEQFF.